These 20 T cell receptor beta chains originate from one sample sequenced in a study of OX40 agonist ivuxolimab in advanced cancers. Some clones are missing from TCRdb's copy, which holds only in-frame ones; the method was immunoSEQ multiplex PCR. The sample carries about 58,000 clones, about 89% recorded once. The sample in question was CD4+ or CD8+ T cells sorted from blood, obtained in a trial of the OX40 agonist ivuxolimab. These receptors were taken from an adult with an advanced solid tumor such as melanoma, head and neck, liver or kidney cancer.

This clone has just one count. The rearrangement uses TRBV11-3 and TRBJ2-3; no firm D call. Between the trimmed V and J ends, which lost 5 bases and 0 bases, there was a span of 6 bases. Germline V gene sequence: CDR1 SGHNT, CDR2 YENEEA. The CDR3 loop spans 13 amino acids. The CDR3: CASSTDSTDTQYF. CDR3 bases: TGTGCCAGCAGCACCGACAGCACAGATACGCAGTATTTT.

The chain is built from TRBV6-5 and TRBJ2-2; 9 bases align to TRBD2. The CDR3 runs to 16 residues. The germline gives CDR1 MNHEY, CDR2 SVGAGI. Trimming at V came to 2 bases and at J to 2 bases, leaving 3 bases not matched to a gene. CDR3 DNA: TGTGCCAGCAGTTACCCTAGCGGGGCAAACACCGGGGAGCTGTTTTTT. Amino acid sequence: CASSYPSGANTGELFF.

The chain links TRBV11-3 to TRBJ2-1, with D unresolved. The germline gives CDR1 SGHNT, CDR2 YENEEA. The CDR3 loop spans 16 amino acids. The germline V and J ends were trimmed by 1 base and 4 bases, with 14 bases remaining between them. The CDR3 DNA reads as TGTGCCAGCAGCTTAGGTCGGGCGGCAGCTTACAATGAGCAGTTCTTC. This translates into CASSLGRAAAYNEQFF.

As concerns this clone: Other DNA sequences in this sample translate to the same CDR3. This chain connects TRBV9 to TRBJ2-5, with D tentatively TRBD2 (6 bases). Trimming removed 0 bases at V and 2 bases at J, with 8 bases between. The CDR3 extends over 14 amino acids. Germline V CDR1 and CDR2: SGDLS, YYNGEE. In DNA, the CDR3 is TGTGCCAGCAGCGTAGGTGGGACTCAAGAGACCCAGTACTTC. Its translation is CASSVGGTQETQYF.

CDR3 region: CASSSEFGNQPQHF. The CDR3 DNA sequence: TGTGCCAGCAGTTCTGAGTTTGGCAATCAGCCCCAGCATTTT. The gene calls are TRBV2 and TRBJ1-5; D not certain. The germline CDR1 and CDR2 sequences are SNHLY and FYNNEI. CDR3 length: 14 residues. Trimming cost V 5 bases and J 2 bases, with 10 bases left between them.

CDR3 loop: CASSHPGTGAPGELFF. CDR3 sequence (DNA): TGCGCCAGCAGCCACCCCGGGACAGGGGCCCCCGGGGAGCTGTTTTTT. This chain links TRBV5-1 with TRBJ2-2; TRBD1 aligns across 10 bases. The length of the CDR3 is 16 residues. Germline CDR1 and CDR2: SGHRS and YFSETQ. J lost 6 bases, V lost 4 bases, and 9 bases had no gene match. The full variable domain, in which reference TRBV5-1 and TRBJ2-2 provide the parts outside the CDR3, is KAGVTQTPRYLIKTRGQQVTLSCSPISGHRSVSWYQQTPGQGLQFLFEYFSETQRNKGNFPGRFSGRQFSNSRSEMNVSTLELGDSALYLCASSHPGTGAPGELFFGEGSRLTVL.

CDR3 bases: TGTGCCAGCAGTTCCGGGGTTACGATCTTGAACACTGAAGCTTTCTTT. Encoded protein: CASSSGVTILNTEAFF. V gene TRBV28 combines with J gene TRBJ1-1; D gene uncertain. CDR1 and CDR2 (germline): MDHEN, SYDVKM. V was cut by 4 bases and J by 0 bases, with 15 bases left in between. CDR3 length equals 16 residues.

CDR3 in amino acids: CASSQDQRFQYF. The CDR3 coding sequence is TGTGCCAGCAGCCAAGATCAACGATTTCAGTACTTC. The chain is built from TRBV14 and TRBJ2-5; D not certain. V was cut by 0 bases and J by 11 bases, with 10 bases left in between. CDR1 and CDR2 from the germline V gene are SGHDN and FVKESK. The CDR3 length is 12 residues.

The V and J genes are TRBV14 and TRBJ1-3, with 8 bases aligning to TRBD1. There are 19 residues in the CDR3. The V gene end was trimmed by 2 bases and the J gene end by 0 bases; junction bases not matched to a gene: 12. Germline CDR1 SGHDN, CDR2 FVKESK. The CDR3 DNA follows: TGTGCCAGCAGCCAAAAATGGCAGGGGGCAGACCACTCTGGAAACACCATATATTTT. The encoded protein is CASSQKWQGADHSGNTIYF.

V is TRBV19 and J is TRBJ1-1; no clear D. The CDR3 runs 11 residues. The germline V and J ends were trimmed by 5 bases and 2 bases, with 3 bases remaining between them. In germline, CDR1 is LNHDA, CDR2 SQIVND (reference sequence). CDR3 DNA sequence: TGTGCCAGTAGTGATAACACTGAAGCTTTCTTT. Its protein product is CASSDNTEAFF.

This chain uses TRBV2 with TRBJ2-4; a weak D match, TRBD1 (6 bases). The V gene's germline CDR1 is SNHLY and CDR2 FYNNEI. With 1 base removed from V and 1 base from J, the gap between germline ends came to 8 bases. The CDR3 length is 15 residues. The CDR3 is CASSEVQGAKNIQYF. The CDR3 DNA sequence: TGTGCCAGCAGTGAAGTACAGGGCGCCAAAAACATTCAGTACTTC.

V usage is TRBV7-9 and J usage is TRBJ2-1, with TRBD2 matching 14 bases. With V trimmed by 6 bases and J by 5 bases, 12 bases remained unmatched. The CDR3 is 18 residues long. CDR1 is SEHNR and CDR2 is FQNEAQ in the germline V gene (reference sequence). CDR3 DNA sequence: TGTGCCAGCAGTTTAAGGGGGACTAGCGGGAGTGGGGACAATGAGCAGTTCTTC. It encodes CASSLRGTSGSGDNEQFF.

The chain has TRBV19 and TRBJ1-1, with 8 positions matching TRBD1. Trimming removed 6 bases from V and 10 bases from J; junction bases left unmatched: 7. The CDR3 is 12 amino acids. Germline assignment: CDR1 LNHDA and CDR2 SQIVND (reference sequence). CDR3 in DNA: TGTGCCAGTAGAATCGGACAGGGCGGAGCTTTCTTT. Protein sequence: CASRIGQGGAFF.

The chain carries TRBV7-9 and TRBJ2-1; D gene unclear. V was shortened by 3 bases and J by 4 bases, with 7 bases between the two germline ends. Germline CDR1 and CDR2: SEHNR and FQNEAQ (reference sequence). The CDR3 runs to 13 residues. CDR3 region: CASSFSAYNEQFF. The CDR3 coding sequence is TGTGCCAGCAGCTTCTCCGCGTACAATGAGCAGTTCTTC.

The chain links TRBV11-2 to TRBJ2-5; TRBD1 matches at 7 bases. Germline V gives CDR1 SGHAT, CDR2 FQNNGV. This CDR3 is built from 15 residues. J lost 2 bases, V lost 5 bases, and 8 bases had no gene match. The CDR3 DNA reads as TGTGCCAGCAGCCCTACCCACAGGGGACAAGAGACCCAGTACTTC. Amino acids: CASSPTHRGQETQYF.

This sequence joins TRBV5-1 and TRBJ1-2; D is possibly TRBD1 (6 bases). Germline V gene sequence: CDR1 SGHRS, CDR2 YFSETQ. The CDR3 has 13 residues. V lost 1 base to trimming and J lost 3 bases, with 7 bases between them. CDR3 DNA: TGCGCCAGCAGCTTGCCAGGGGACTATGGCTACACCTTC. Translation gives CASSLPGDYGYTF.

The chain combines TRBV11-3 with TRBJ2-2, with 7 bases matching TRBD2. J lost 6 bases, V lost 5 bases, and 15 bases had no gene match. The germline gives CDR1 SGHNT, CDR2 YENEEA. The CDR3 runs 17 residues. CDR3 DNA sequence: TGTGCCAGCAGCCCTCGCGGGATCCGGGGGGAAGCCGGGGAGCTGTTTTTT. Protein: CASSPRGIRGEAGELFF.

The CDR3 bases are TGTGCCAGCAGCCCGGGGGGCCTGAACACTGAAGCTTTCTTT. It codes for CASSPGGLNTEAFF. This sequence joins TRBV7-9 and TRBJ1-1; perhaps TRBD1 as D (6 bases). Trimming took off 5 bases at V and 0 bases at J, with 10 bases between the two ends. Germline V gene lookup returns CDR1 SEHNR and CDR2 FQNEAQ (reference sequence). The CDR3 sequence is 14 residues long.

The V call is TRBV29-1, the J call TRBJ2-5, with 7 bases aligning to TRBD1. CDR3 length equals 14 residues. Trimming at V came to 4 bases and at J to 5 bases, leaving 10 bases not matched to a gene. Germline V gene sequence: CDR1 SQVTM, CDR2 ANQGSEA. The CDR3 coding sequence is TGCAGCGTTGTAGGATACAGGGGAGACGAGACCCAGTACTTC. It encodes CSVVGYRGDETQYF.

The V and J genes are TRBV7-9 and TRBJ2-1, with 7 nucleotides matching TRBD2. Trimming removed 8 bases from V and 0 bases from J; junction bases left unmatched: 7. This CDR3 spans 15 amino acids. From germline, CDR1 is SEHNR and CDR2 FQNEAQ (reference sequence). CDR3 DNA: TGTGCCAGCGTAGCGGGCCTCGACTCCTACAATGAGCAGTTCTTC. Its protein is CASVAGLDSYNEQFF.